These 29 T cell receptor beta chains originate from one sample sequenced in a study of blood T cells in healthy people across ages (dated by TCRdb to between 2014 and 2017). Library preparation was by 5' RACE. This sample was sequenced with an Illumina HiSeq 2500. A second PCR of roughly 7 to 11 cycles was performed with a sample-barcoded 5' primer and a J-beta primer mix. TCRdb took the public reads, trimmed them with fastp at Q25, ran MiXCR for clone calling and kept in-frame beta chains. Each entry merges the rows of one CDR3 protein and shows their most common DNA and genes. The sample table contains about 760,000 distinct CDR3 sequences; only one count was recorded for 20% to 25% of them. The top ten clones comprise more than 8% of the sample. The same data also went into a second study, on T cells of mothers and their children.

The specimen was blood. The origin of the receptors is a boy aged 10-17 years in good health.

This clonotype has more than one count but fewer than ten. The chain combines TRBV20-1 with TRBJ2-7; no reliable D call. Germline V CDR1 and CDR2: DFQATT, SNEGSKA (reference sequence). V was pared by 0 bases and J by 4 bases, with 7 bases between. The CDR3 totals 12 residues. Written as DNA, the CDR3 is TGCAGTGCTAGAGATCCCACATACGAGCAGTACTTC. This encodes CSARDPTYEQYF.

CDR3 sequence: CASLRTSGAQETQYF. CDR3 DNA sequence: TGTGCCAGCCTGAGGACTAGCGGGGCACAAGAGACCCAGTACTTC. The V gene is TRBV6-2 or TRBV6-3, the J gene TRBJ2-5, with 12 bases fitting TRBD2. V shed 8 bases and J 2 bases; nucleotides not matched to a gene: 6. The germline gives CDR1 MNHEY, CDR2 SVGEGT. The CDR3 is 15 amino acids.

This rearrangement joins TRBV5-1 to TRBJ1-5, with D unclear. This CDR3 comprises 15 residues. Germline loops: CDR1 SGHRS, CDR2 YFSETQ. V lost 0 bases, J lost 3 bases, and 10 bases lay in between. The CDR3 here is CASSLEGGFNQPQHF. In DNA, the CDR3 is TGCGCCAGCAGCTTGGAGGGTGGTTTCAATCAGCCCCAGCATTTT.

V is TRBV28 and J is TRBJ1-2, with D possibly matching TRBD1 (5 bases). The CDR3 has 16 amino acids. The germline V and J ends were trimmed by 3 bases and 4 bases, with 18 bases remaining between them. Germline lookup yields CDR1 MDHEN and CDR2 SYDVKM. This CDR3 reads CASSFSGTGTTYGYTF. The CDR3 coding sequence is TGTGCCAGCAGTTTTTCAGGGACTGGGACGACCTATGGCTACACCTTC.

This chain connects TRBV5-5 to TRBJ2-5, with unresolved D. The V and J ends lost 4 bases and 4 bases respectively, with 14 bases between them. This CDR3 is 14 amino acids long. Germline CDR1 reads SGHKS; CDR2 reads YYEKEE (reference sequence). The CDR3 loop reads CASSPARASETQYF. Written as DNA, the CDR3 is TGTGCCAGCAGCCCTGCTAGGGCCTCAGAGACCCAGTACTTC.

The J gene is TRBJ2-5, the V gene TRBV20-1; no firm D call. CDR3 length: 13 amino acids. From germline, CDR1 is DFQATT and CDR2 SNEGSKA (reference sequence). Trimming stripped 6 bases from V and 2 bases from J, with 13 bases between. The CDR3 nucleotides are TGCAGTGCCCCGGGCGACCATCAAGAGACCCAGTACTTC. Translation: CSAPGDHQETQYF.

There are a few counts of this clonotype. The V and J genes are TRBV28 and TRBJ1-5, with D unclear. V was trimmed by 2 bases and J by 2 bases, leaving 10 bases between them. The CDR3 spans 15 residues. From germline, CDR1 is MDHEN and CDR2 SYDVKM. Here the CDR3 DNA reads TGTGCCAGCAGTTTACTTGAACGAGGCAATCAGCCCCAGCATTTT. This translates into CASSLLERGNQPQHF.

This clonotype appeared a few times. The genes are TRBV5-8 and TRBJ2-1; tentative D call: TRBD1 (6 bases). CDR1 SGHTS and CDR2 YDEGEE come from the germline V gene. Trimming took 2 bases from V and 7 from J, leaving 16 bases between them. CDR3 length: 15 residues. The CDR3, as DNA: TGTGCCAGCAGCTTTACAGGGTATCCCGGGAATGAGCAGTTCTTC. Its protein product is CASSFTGYPGNEQFF.

The gene calls are TRBV27 and TRBJ1-2; D is possibly TRBD1 (5 bases). This CDR3 region has 13 residues. The V gene's germline CDR1 is MNHEY and CDR2 SMNVEV (reference sequence). Trimming cost V 7 bases and J 2 bases, with 11 bases left between them. CDR3 nucleotides: TGTGCCAGCATGGGGCTATTAAACTATGGCTACACCTTC. Protein: CASMGLLNYGYTF.

There are a few counts of this clonotype. V and J are TRBV2 and TRBJ2-5, with 9 bases that match TRBD1. The CDR3 runs to 13 residues. Germline values: CDR1 SNHLY, CDR2 FYNNEI. The ends lost 6 bases at V and 5 bases at J; junction bases unmatched: 4. CDR3 sequence: CASRTGGWETQYF. CDR3 nucleotide sequence: TGTGCCAGCAGAACAGGGGGCTGGGAGACCCAGTACTTC.

The gene calls are TRBV7-9 and TRBJ2-1; 7 bases line up with TRBD2. V gave up 5 bases and J gave up 5 bases; unmatched junction bases: 6. The CDR3 totals 14 residues. CDR1 and CDR2 (germline): SEHNR, FQNEAQ (reference sequence). CDR3 sequence reads: CASSPRTRNNEQFF. The DNA of the CDR3 is TGTGCCAGCAGCCCTCGGACTAGAAACAATGAGCAGTTCTTC.

This clonotype was counted a few times. The CDR3 protein is CASSLPKTGGSLEQYF. The DNA of the CDR3 is TGTGCCAGCAGCCTCCCGAAGACAGGGGGTTCCCTCGAGCAGTACTTC. This chain links TRBV7-8 with TRBJ2-7; TRBD1 aligns across 9 bases. After removal of 5 bases from V and 6 bases from J, the junction contained 14 bases not matched to a gene. CDR1 is SGHVS, CDR2 FQNEAQ, per germline. The CDR3 contains 16 residues.

The CDR3 coding sequence is TGTGCCAGCAGTTATTCTACGCAGCCCAATCAGCCCCAGCATTTT. This translates into CASSYSTQPNQPQHF. This rearrangement joins TRBV6-6 to TRBJ1-5; no reliable D call. The V gene's germline CDR1 is MNHNY and CDR2 SVGAGI (reference sequence). Trimming took 3 bases from V and 3 from J, leaving 12 bases between them. This CDR3 is 15 amino acids long.

The J gene is TRBJ2-7, the V gene TRBV10-3; 8 bases align to TRBD1. V lost 2 bases to trimming and J lost 3 bases; unmatched junction nucleotides: 6. CDR1 is ENHRY, CDR2 SYGVKD, per germline. This CDR3 contains 15 residues. The CDR3 spells CAISEKGDRFYEQYF. CDR3 DNA sequence: TGTGCCATCAGTGAGAAAGGGGACAGGTTCTACGAGCAGTACTTC.

This clonotype was detected only a few times. The CDR3 region is CASSPEPLLGGHGYTF. The CDR3 DNA is TGTGCCAGCAGTCCCGAGCCTCTATTGGGGGGGCATGGCTACACCTTC. The gene calls are TRBV6-2 or TRBV6-3 and TRBJ1-2; D is possibly TRBD1 (6 bases). Germline V lookup: CDR1 MNHEY, CDR2 SVGEGT. Trimming took 5 bases from V and 6 from J, leaving 22 bases between them. The CDR3 has 16 residues.

This clonotype turned up a few times. The rearrangement joins TRBV12-3 or TRBV12-4 to TRBJ1-6, with D unclear. V gave up 6 bases and J gave up 7 bases, with 13 bases separating them. The CDR3 is made up of 14 amino acids. The CDR3, as DNA: TGTGCCAGCAGCCCGACCGCTACGAATTCACCCCTCCACTTT. It is translated as CASSPTATNSPLHF.

The V call is TRBV5-1, the J call TRBJ1-1; D may be TRBD1 (6 bases). The V end lost 0 bases, the J end lost 1 base, and 13 bases lay between the germline ends. Per the germline V gene, CDR1 is SGHRS and CDR2 is YFSETQ. The CDR3 is 16 residues long. This CDR3 reads CASSLDPTGRNTEAFF. The CDR3 nucleotides are TGCGCCAGCAGCTTGGATCCGACAGGACGGAACACTGAAGCTTTCTTT.

The chain couples TRBV12-3 or TRBV12-4 to TRBJ2-3; 9 nucleotides match TRBD1. The CDR3 is 16 amino acids. V lost 6 bases, J lost 4 bases, and 11 bases stayed unmatched. The CDR3 loop is CASSYPRDRVSDTQYF. The CDR3 region has the DNA TGTGCCAGCAGCTATCCCCGGGACAGGGTTTCAGATACGCAGTATTTT.

The V gene is TRBV5-4, the J gene TRBJ2-5, with 13 bases fitting TRBD2. Judging by the DNA end, TRBJ2-1 fits better; the J call may be wrong. This CDR3 contains 15 residues. Germline lookup yields CDR1 SGHNT and CDR2 YYREEE (reference sequence). The CDR3 loop reads CASSRTSGSGDEQFF. The CDR3 nucleotides are TGTGCCAGCAGCCGGACTAGCGGGAGTGGGGATGAGCAGTTCTTC.

The J gene is TRBJ2-1, the V gene TRBV20-1; 12 nucleotides line up with TRBD2. Trimming at V came to 6 bases and at J to 2 bases, leaving 5 bases not matched to a gene. The length of the CDR3 is 15 residues. Germline V lookup: CDR1 DFQATT, CDR2 SNEGSKA (reference sequence). The CDR3 DNA sequence: TGCAGTGCGGATGGGACTAGCGGGCCCTACAATGAGCAGTTCTTC. Protein: CSADGTSGPYNEQFF.

A word on this clonotype: The junction departs from germline at one end; a sequencing error may be responsible. The rearrangement joins TRBV15 to TRBJ2-7, with TRBD2 matching 9 bases. The CDR3 extends over 17 amino acids. Germline lookup yields CDR1 LNHNV and CDR2 YYDKDF (reference sequence). CDR3 nucleotide sequence: TGTACCACCAGCAGAGACCGTCTAGCGGGAAGCTCCTACGAGCAGTACTTC. Its protein product is CTTSRDRLAGSSYEQYF.

The chain recombines TRBV7-2 with TRBJ2-5; a weak D match, TRBD2 (6 bases). Judging by the DNA end, TRBJ2-7 fits better; the J call may be wrong. CDR1 is SGHTA, CDR2 FQGNSA, per germline. The CDR3 length is 14 residues. CDR3 sequence reads: CASSRGSLYYEQYF. For the CDR3, the DNA is TGTGCCAGCAGCCGGGGGTCCCTCTACTACGAGCAGTACTTC.

The chain is built from TRBV20-1 and TRBJ2-7, with D possibly TRBD2 on 5 matching bases. CDR1 and CDR2 (germline): DFQATT, SNEGSKA (reference sequence). The V and J ends lost 3 bases and 2 bases respectively, with 11 bases between them. The CDR3 sequence is 13 residues long. Written as DNA, the CDR3 is TGCAGTGCTAGTCGGGGAGCCACCTACGAGCAGTACTTC. Translated: CSASRGATYEQYF.

This clonotype was observed a few times. The chain couples TRBV7-2 to TRBJ2-1; D tentatively reads TRBD1 or TRBD2 (5 bases each). Germline V lookup: CDR1 SGHTA, CDR2 FQGNSA. This CDR3 region has 13 residues. V was cut by 1 base and J by 8 bases, with 9 bases left in between. CDR3 in DNA: TGTGCCAGCAGCTTAGAGAGGGGTGATGAGCAGTTCTTC. Translated, it gives CASSLERGDEQFF.

In this sample, this clonotype turned up many times. The chain links TRBV7-2 to TRBJ1-1; unclear D gene. The CDR3 contains 14 residues. Germline assignment: CDR1 SGHTA and CDR2 FQGNSA. The V and J ends lost 1 base and 7 bases respectively, with 13 bases between them. CDR3 loop: CASSLVTGTFEAFF. As DNA, the CDR3 is TGTGCCAGCAGCTTAGTGACGGGAACGTTTGAAGCTTTCTTT. Complete variable domain (other parts from reference TRBV7-2 and TRBJ1-1): GAGVSQSPSNKVTEKGKDVELRCDPISGHTALYWYRQSLGQGLEFLIYFQGNSAPDKSGLPSDRFSAERTGGSVSTLTIQRTQQEDSAVYLCASSLVTGTFEAFFGQGTRLTVV.

The chain carries TRBV7-2 and TRBJ1-5, with TRBD1 as a possible D gene (5 bases). V lost 3 bases and J lost 7, with 10 bases in between. The CDR3 extends over 13 amino acids. The germline CDR1 and CDR2 sequences are SGHTA and FQGNSA. The CDR3 DNA follows: TGTGCCAGCAGCTTCCAGGGTCGCCAGCCCCAGCATTTT. As protein: CASSFQGRQPQHF.

This chain connects TRBV6-2 or TRBV6-3 to TRBJ2-1, with TRBD2 matching over 7 bases. V lost 2 bases to trimming and J lost 5 bases; unmatched junction nucleotides: 15. Germline loops: CDR1 MNHEY, CDR2 SVGEGT. The CDR3 has 18 amino acids. The CDR3 bases are TGTGCCAGCAGTTACCCTACCTATGGGGCGGGGGAGAACAATGAGCAGTTCTTC. It codes for CASSYPTYGAGENNEQFF.

V usage is TRBV20-1 and J usage is TRBJ2-5; D is undetermined. The V end was cut by 2 bases, the J end by 4 bases, with 14 bases between. Germline V gives CDR1 DFQATT, CDR2 SNEGSKA (reference sequence). The CDR3 is made up of 14 amino acids. The CDR3 coding sequence is TGCAGTGCTAGATTCCGGACGGCAAGAGAGACCCAGTACTTC. As protein: CSARFRTARETQYF.

J is TRBJ2-2 and V is TRBV7-9, with a tentative D call TRBD1 (6 bases). The germline gives CDR1 SEHNR, CDR2 FQNEAQ (reference sequence). There are 17 residues in the CDR3. V was shortened by 5 bases and J by 2 bases, with 18 bases between the two germline ends. Here the CDR3 DNA reads TGTGCCAGCAGCCTTGCAGGGAGCAGGGGTAACACCGGGGAGCTGTTTTTT. Its translation is CASSLAGSRGNTGELFF. Full variable domain (rest looked up from reference TRBV7-9 and TRBJ2-2): DTGVSQNPRHKITKRGQNVTFRCDPISEHNRLYWYRQTLGQGPEFLTYFQNEAQLEKSRLLSDRFSAERPKGSFSTLEIQRTEQGDSAMYLCASSLAGSRGNTGELFFGEGSRLTVL.